One and the same sample provided the 4 T cell receptor beta chains below, sequenced in a study of cytomegalovirus exposure and HLA in healthy donors (dated by TCRdb to 2015 to 2018). The library was built by means of the immunoSEQ multiplex PCR assay. A mixture of 60 forward primers for TCR Vbeta segments and 13 reverse primers for TCR Jbeta segments was used in the multiplex PCR. TCRdb limited this immuneACCESS table to in-frame rearrangements with V and J called. A share of clones is missing; checked studies link under half to unresolved V genes, and the rest is unexplained. In this sample the table shows 95,000 to 110,000 clones, 76% of which occur a single time. Of the sample, 10% falls within the top ten clones. The sequenced sample consisted of PBMCs. These receptors were obtained from a young woman in good health and CMV-seropositive.

This clone was detected once. The same CDR3 is also encoded by other DNA sequences in this sample. The V and J genes are TRBV5-1 and TRBJ2-1; 7 nucleotides agree with TRBD2. The germline CDR1 and CDR2 sequences are SGHRS and YFSETQ. The CDR3 has 15 amino acids. The V gene end was trimmed by 0 bases and the J gene end by 3 bases; junction bases not matched to a gene: 3. The CDR3 DNA reads as TGCGCCAGCAGCTTGGCGGCTAGCGGCTACAATGAGCAGTTCTTC. Its protein product is CASSLAASGYNEQFF.

This clone was seen more than once but under ten times. J is TRBJ2-2 and V is TRBV5-1, with 13 bases that match TRBD2. The germline CDR1 and CDR2 sequences are SGHRS and YFSETQ. The CDR3 spans 18 residues. Trimming removed 3 bases from V and 8 bases from J; junction bases left unmatched: 13. The CDR3 coding sequence is TGCGCCAGCAGCTCCCCCGGACTAGCGGGGGTCCTGTTGGGGGAGCTGTTTTTT. Translated: CASSSPGLAGVLLGELFF.

The chain combines TRBV9 with TRBJ2-1; 10 bases line up with TRBD1. Germline values: CDR1 SGDLS, CDR2 YYNGEE. The CDR3 is made up of 14 amino acids. The junction had 5 bases not matched to a gene; V was cut back by 4 bases and J by 7 bases. The CDR3 coding sequence is TGTGCCAGCAGCCCACGACAGGGGGCAAATGAGCAGTTCTTC. This sequence encodes CASSPRQGANEQFF.

Written as DNA, the CDR3 is TGTGCCAGCAGCCCGGTCGGGGGGCCACCTAACTATGGCTACACCTTC. Encoded protein: CASSPVGGPPNYGYTF. This chain links TRBV7-3 with TRBJ1-2; tentative D call: TRBD1 (6 bases). This CDR3 spans 16 amino acids. Per the germline V gene, CDR1 is SGHTA and CDR2 is FQGTGA. V was shortened by 5 bases and J by 0 bases, with 16 bases between the two germline ends.